The entry that follows covers one T cell receptor beta chain sequence. The antigen remains unidentified. This sample is part of a study of beta chain features in type 1 diabetes. Study-wide findings and caveats: Significant though moderate, a shortening of TCRB CDR3s appeared in all four CD4+ subsets of Type 1 diabetes patients. VDJ junctions from type 1 diabetes patients carried fewer insertions and larger deletions.

Purity exceeding 98% was reached by all sorted populations. Every bit of the isolated RNA underwent reverse transcription, so sequencing read expressed TCRB transcripts. Measured with immunoSEQ multiplex PCR; TCRdb has only the in-frame clones, and not every one. The sample gives around 250,000 clones, about 14% of which show up once; 0.019% is in the top ten. Germline V gene sequence: CDR1 SQVTM, CDR2 ANQGSEA. CDR3 length: 14 amino acids. Trimming cost V 4 bases and J 3 bases; bases outside gene matches: 5. The sample comprised naive CD4+ T cells from blood. This clonotype was obtained from a man aged 30 to 45 with type 1 diabetes. This chain uses TRBV29-1 with TRBJ2-3; TRBD2 agrees at 9 bases. The CDR3, as DNA: TGCAGCGTTGGGTCGACTAGCGGTACAGATACGCAGTATTTT. Residues: CSVGSTSGTDTQYF.